This TCR beta chain comes out of a study of cytomegalovirus exposure and HLA in healthy donors. The CDR3 is 17 residues long. The J segment lost 4 bases and the V segment lost 1 base, leaving 10 bases of the junction unmatched. CDR1 SGHDT and CDR2 YYEEEE come from the germline V gene. Produced via immunoSEQ multiplex PCR; TCRdb's table is partial and in-frame only. The sample carries approximately 160,000 clones, roughly nine tenths recorded once. This clonotype originated in a woman aged 18 to 35 in good health and CMV-seropositive. The chain recombines TRBV5-6 with TRBJ2-5, with 10 bases aligning to TRBD2. Input material: PBMCs. CDR3 amino acids: CASSLSNSGRSLETQYF. Written as DNA, the CDR3 is TGTGCCAGCAGCTTGTCGAATAGCGGGAGGAGTTTAGAGACCCAGTACTTC.